This T cell receptor beta chain derives from a study of regulatory T cells in long-lasting Graves disease (dated by TCRdb to about 2021). In terms of the full investigation: Antithyroid drugs had been taken for less than 3 months by newly diagnosed Graves' disease patients. This study used TCR sequencing and RNA sequencing of peripheral blood to compare persistent Graves' disease patients against newly diagnosed Graves' disease patients. The study took place in China and was registered as a clinical trial. TCR sequencing covered some 13 persistent and approximately 20 newly diagnosed Graves' disease patients, 33 samples in total.

The library relied on multiplex PCR. Sequencing relied on an Illumina HiSeq 4000. iRepertoire HTBI primers and Arm-PCR amplification of CDR3 regions were used to construct TCR beta libraries. Gel purification was performed on PCR products prior to sequencing. Under the source paper's analysis protocol: Gene usage analysis of CDR3 amino acid clonotypes used the approximately 62 TRBV and some 13 TRBJ segments found across samples. COPE and FqMerger were used to merge the filtered high-quality paired reads into contigs. BLAST was used to align contigs to IMGT TRBV, TRBD and TRBJ reference genes, and CDR3 was defined according to IMGT. Clonotypes above 0.1% frequency were classified as highly expanded clones. Shannon entropy was used to measure repertoire diversity, and the Gini coefficient was used to measure V-J evenness. Clonotypes shared by more than one individual were considered public. TCRdb trimmed the raw reads at Q25, called clones with MiXCR and kept productive beta chains. Entries are consolidated by CDR3 protein sequence, retaining the most common genes and DNA. TCRdb, not the original authors, processed these V and J calls. This sample comprises around 360,000 distinct CDR3 sequences, around 15% of them detected only once. Of the sample, around 20% is held by the ten largest clones.

General findings and caveats noted by the study authors: A larger number of public clonotypes was shared among persistent patients (around 2,700) than among newly diagnosed patients (around 890). Peripheral blood alone was examined, since thyroid tissue, which constituted the primary lesion, could not be accessed. The small sample size was acknowledged by the authors as a limitation that may reduce accuracy. Sequencing and analysis were limited to the TCR beta chain. Lower TCR Shannon entropy and fewer highly expanded clones were observed in persistent Graves' disease patients than in newly diagnosed patients, which suggested clonal expansion. Preferential use of TRBV28, TRBJ1-2 and TRBJ2-5 was observed in persistent disease, whereas TRBV20-1 and TRBJ2-1 were favored in newly diagnosed disease.

The meaning of the sample's time point label: newly diagnosed GD, antithyroid drugs for less than 3 months. For both TCR sequencing and RNA sequencing, RNA was extracted from PBMCs in TRIzol. Graves' disease was diagnosed according to American Thyroid Association guidelines. Patients were recruited from an endocrinology department in Xi'an, China. Each patient gave approximately 9 milliliters of peripheral blood, collected in an EDTA anticoagulant tube. Ficoll Paque Plus density gradient separation was used to isolate PBMCs, and no additional T cell sorting was done. RNA quality was checked with an Agilent 2100 Bioanalyzer and agarose gel, and concentration with a NanoDrop 2000. The germline V gene (reference sequence) sets CDR1 to SEHNR and CDR2 to FQNEAQ. A distance of 30 bases separates the germline ends of V and J, which lose 5 bases and 11 bases respectively. From its cysteine to its phenylalanine, the CDR3 spans 17 amino acids. The entry retains the CDR3 DNA only, 51 bases that are in frame from base 1.

This clonotype came up once. Its antigen is still unknown. This is likely an artifact of a read error, given a far larger clone one base away. The same data also went into a second study, on T cells in Graves' hyperthyroidism and ophthalmopathy. Per that second paper: Stable Graves' hyperthyroidism was defined as no progression to ophthalmopathy during 18 months of follow-up. Hyperthyroidism patients were aged 18 to 65 years and newly diagnosed, with disease duration of less than 2 months. The study excluded patients with uncontrolled infections, other autoimmune diseases, pregnancy or lactation. Diagnoses were based on clinical symptoms, serum thyroxine and TRAb, thyroid ultrasound and orbital computed tomography. The first round of RT-PCR for the TCR CDR3 was performed with the HTBI primer set and the Qiagen OneStep RT-PCR kit. Most expanded thyroid clonotypes (frequency above 0.001) were also detected in blood, a finding suggesting that blood repertoires may reflect thyroid immune responses. A 13 V-J signature model separated ophthalmopathy from stable hyperthyroidism, with 87.88% sensitivity and roughly 81% specificity in cross-validation and 80%/75% in testing. In validation, the model predicted progression to ophthalmopathy a median of approximately 6.6 months before onset, with roughly 70% sensitivity and about 75% specificity. To identify distinguishing TCR V-J signatures, a discovery cohort of about 95 patients was used, comprising under 45 with Graves' ophthalmopathy and around 60 with stable Graves' hyperthyroidism. Prospective prediction of ophthalmopathy was tested in an independent validation cohort consisting of 18 hyperthyroidism patients and around 16 patients who later progressed to ophthalmopathy. The 75 to 100 discovery patients were randomly divided into training and test sets at a 7:3 ratio. In more than 5 Graves' hyperthyroidism patients, the study also compared T-cell repertoires from thyroid tissue with T-cell repertoires from blood. Once sampling was done, hyperthyroidism patients were given methimazole at a starting dose of 30 mg daily, whereas ophthalmopathy patients were given high-dose intravenous methylprednisolone. Libraries were constructed in a second round of multiplex PCR, after which size selection and purification were performed. Paired-end sequencing of the libraries was performed with 100 bp reads on an Illumina HiSeq2000. SOAPnuke was used to process the raw data, throwing out any read that contained adapters or uncalled bases, had a mean Phred below 15, or lacked an exact constant-primer or identifier match. High-quality paired reads were merged using COPE v1.2.5, and each unique nucleotide sequence was defined as a clonotype. Clonotypes were aligned to IMGT TRBV, TRBD and TRBJ reference segments using MiTCR v1.1. The analysis was restricted to V-J combinations with a frequency above 0.0001, which together covered 99% to 99.2% of the repertoires. A TCS score was defined as the ratio of F50 (clonal expansion) to E x V (chaos), with BLOSUM62-based TCRdist applied between CDR3 peptides within each V-J. Welch's t-statistics and random forest reduced around 550 V-J features to about 12, which were used in a naive Bayes classifier (R e1071). No statistical method was used to fix the sample size in advance, and group allocation was not hidden from the investigators. The paper describes TCR Vbeta CDR3 sequencing of around 140 peripheral blood samples, made up of 43 ophthalmopathy patients, around 78 hyperthyroidism patients and roughly 17 progressor patients.

The sequenced sample was peripheral blood mononuclear cells (PBMCs), obtained at new diagnosis, from a patient treated with antithyroid drugs. The rearranged segments are TRBV7-9 and TRBJ2-5; the D gene is possibly TRBD1 or TRBD2, with 5 bases matching each. The receptor comes from a woman between 18 and 30 years old with Graves disease. Donor details come from another sample of the same person, matched by shared clones. The CDR3 loop reads CASSGQSNGALRNEQYF. In nucleotides, the sequence is TGTGCCAGCAGCGGTCAATCGAACGGGGCCCTACGGAATGAGCAGTACTTC.